Listed here are 17 T cell receptor beta chains from one sample, sequenced in a study of OX40 agonist ivuxolimab in advanced cancers. Sequencing used immunoSEQ multiplex PCR; TCRdb keeps in-frame clones, though not all of them. The sample consists of 35,000 to 45,000 clones, about 86% of them appearing once. Sequencing was performed on CD4+ or CD8+ T cells sorted from blood, taken in a trial of the OX40 agonist ivuxolimab. These receptors were taken from an adult with an advanced solid tumor such as melanoma, head and neck, liver or kidney cancer.

The chain has TRBV19 and TRBJ1-1, with D perhaps matching TRBD1 (5 bases). The V and J ends lost 3 bases and 7 bases respectively, with 15 bases between them. CDR3 length equals 14 residues. CDR1 is LNHDA and CDR2 is SQIVND in the germline V gene (reference sequence). The CDR3 reads CASSIQPWGIEAFF. The CDR3 DNA is TGTGCCAGTAGTATCCAACCATGGGGGATTGAAGCTTTCTTT.

This clone was seen only a few times. The J gene is TRBJ1-1, the V gene TRBV11-3, with no clear D. Trimming removed 3 bases from V and 5 bases from J, with 10 bases in between. The CDR3 length is 13 residues. Germline loops: CDR1 SGHNT, CDR2 YENEEA. This chain's CDR3 is CASSFQVGTEAFF. CDR3 coding DNA: TGTGCCAGCAGCTTCCAAGTGGGAACTGAAGCTTTCTTT.

The chain combines TRBV6-5 with TRBJ2-7, with D tentatively TRBD2 (5 bases). Trimming took 9 bases from V and 5 from J, leaving 20 bases between them. Per the germline V gene, CDR1 is MNHEY and CDR2 is SVGAGI. This CDR3 region has 14 residues. CDR3 DNA: TGTGCCAGAACCCCAACCCGAAGGCGGGACGAGCAGTACGTC. Protein sequence: CARTPTRRRDEQYV.

This clone was seen more than once but under ten times. The CDR3 DNA follows: TGTGCCAGCAGCTTAGGGGTGGCAGGGCGGAACACCGGGGAGCTGTTTTTT. Its protein is CASSLGVAGRNTGELFF. This sequence joins TRBV7-9 and TRBJ2-2; D possibly corresponds to TRBD1 (5 bases). This CDR3 region has 17 residues. V gave up 1 base and J gave up 1 base, with 13 bases separating them. From germline, CDR1 is SEHNR and CDR2 FQNEAQ (reference sequence).

The chain is built from TRBV2 and TRBJ2-6; no definite D call. The CDR3 covers 14 residues. Germline V gene lookup returns CDR1 SNHLY and CDR2 FYNNEI. V was trimmed by 8 bases and J by 0 bases, leaving 8 bases between them. CDR3 DNA: TGTGCCAGCTCGGAGCTCTCTGGGGCCAACGTCCTGACTTTC. Translating it yields CASSELSGANVLTF.

The chain employs TRBV29-1 and TRBJ1-1, with a possible D match to TRBD1 (5 bases). The CDR3 is 12 residues long. Per the germline V gene, CDR1 is SQVTM and CDR2 is ANQGSEA. V was clipped by 8 bases and J by 1 base, with 11 bases between them. The CDR3 region is CSIVGGNTEAFF. In DNA form, the CDR3 reads TGCAGCATCGTTGGGGGGAACACTGAAGCTTTCTTT. Filled out from reference TRBV29-1 and TRBJ1-1, the complete variable domain reads SAVISQKPSRDICQRGTSLTIQCQVDSQVTMMFWYRQQPGQSLTLIATANQGSEATYESGFVIDKFPISRPNLTFSTLTVSNMSPEDSSIYLCSIVGGNTEAFFGQGTRLTVV.

This clone is a singleton in its sample. The chain is built from TRBV7-9 and TRBJ2-4; D gene uncertain. In germline, CDR1 is SEHNR, CDR2 FQNEAQ (reference sequence). This CDR3 comprises 13 residues. V lost 3 bases to trimming and J lost 4 bases, with 7 bases between them. CDR3 coding DNA: TGTGCCAGCAGCTTTACCCGAAAAAACATTCAGTACTTC. It encodes CASSFTRKNIQYF.

The J gene is TRBJ2-1, the V gene TRBV5-5, with unresolved D. Germline V CDR1 and CDR2: SGHKS, YYEKEE (reference sequence). The CDR3 spans 12 residues. The V gene lost 0 bases and the J gene lost 6 bases, with 4 bases spanning the gap. CDR3 sequence reads: CASSLGSNEQFF. The DNA for the CDR3 is TGTGCCAGCAGCTTGGGTAGCAATGAGCAGTTCTTC.

This chain connects TRBV7-9 to TRBJ2-7, with a weak D call TRBD1 (6 bases). Looked up from germline, CDR1 is SEHNR and CDR2 is FQNEAQ (reference sequence). The CDR3 is made up of 15 amino acids. Trimming took 5 bases from V and 4 from J, leaving 18 bases between them. The CDR3 here is CASSAQGGHPYEQYF. CDR3 coding DNA: TGTGCCAGCAGCGCACAAGGGGGACATCCGTACGAGCAGTACTTC. Using reference TRBV7-9 and TRBJ2-7 for the parts outside the CDR3, the full variable domain is DTGVSQNPRHKITKRGQNVTFRCDPISEHNRLYWYRQTLGQGPEFLTYFQNEAQLEKSRLLSDRFSAERPKGSFSTLEIQRTEQGDSAMYLCASSAQGGHPYEQYFGPGTRLTVT.

This clone has only one observation. The CDR3 loop is CASSQGGSGTGNIQYF. As DNA, the CDR3 is TGCGCCAGCAGCCAAGGGGGCTCCGGGACAGGGAACATTCAGTACTTC. The chain couples TRBV4-1 to TRBJ2-4; TRBD1 agrees at 9 bases. The germline gives CDR1 MGHRA, CDR2 YSYEKL. V lost 1 base, J lost 7 bases, and 8 bases stayed unmatched. This CDR3 spans 16 amino acids.

The chain couples TRBV7-9 to TRBJ1-2; D is possibly TRBD1 (5 bases). V was pared by 6 bases and J by 6 bases, with 14 bases between. The length of the CDR3 is 13 residues. Germline V gene sequence: CDR1 SEHNR, CDR2 FQNEAQ (reference sequence). The chain's CDR3 is CASRDTLMHGYTF. The CDR3, as DNA: TGTGCCAGCAGGGACACCCTTATGCATGGCTACACCTTC.

By sample fraction, this clone is medium-sized (0.01 to 0.1%). The rearrangement links TRBV9 to TRBJ2-1; TRBD1 might be the D (6 bases). This CDR3 comprises 15 residues. CDR1 and CDR2 (germline): SGDLS, YYNGEE. Trimming shortened V by 4 bases and J by 0 bases, and 11 bases separated the two germline ends. The DNA for the CDR3 is TGTGCCAGCAGCTCGGACAGATCCTCCTACAATGAGCAGTTCTTC. As protein: CASSSDRSSYNEQFF.

This chain links TRBV7-3 with TRBJ2-2, with D hard to call. Germline loops: CDR1 SGHTA, CDR2 FQGTGA. V lost 5 bases to trimming and J lost 8 bases, with 9 bases between them. This CDR3 comprises 12 residues. The CDR3 bases are TGTGCCAGCAGCCAGCCTGCAGGGGAGCTGTTTTTT. Its translation: CASSQPAGELFF.

The rearrangement uses TRBV6-1 and TRBJ1-2; 7 bases agree with TRBD1. Germline-derived CDR1 and CDR2 are MNHNS and SASEGT. V shed 10 bases, J shed 8 bases, and the junction held 13 bases outside the gene matches. CDR3 length equals 13 residues. The CDR3 DNA follows: TGTGCCACACGGACAGGTGGTTTTAAGGGCTACACCTTC. It encodes CATRTGGFKGYTF.

The genes are TRBV20-1 and TRBJ2-3, with D unresolved. The CDR3 spans 11 residues. The germline CDR1 and CDR2 sequences are DFQATT and SNEGSKA (reference sequence). Trimming took 3 bases from V and 6 from J, leaving 7 bases between them. The DNA for the CDR3 is TGCAGTGCTAGGTGGCCGGATACGCAGTATTTT. This translates into CSARWPDTQYF.

Regarding this clone: Germline and junction disagree at one end, which may indicate a read error. The V call is TRBV6-6, the J call TRBJ1-4, with 9 nucleotides matching TRBD1. Germline V CDR1 and CDR2: MNHNY, SVGAGI (reference sequence). The CDR3 is 14 amino acids. DNA of the CDR3: TGTGCCAGCAGCCCGGGACAGGGTGTGAGAAAAACTGTTTTT. This sequence encodes CASSPGQGVRKTVF.

V gene TRBV5-6 combines with J gene TRBJ1-1, with 9 bases that match TRBD1. Germline trimming cut 3 bases from V and 5 bases from J; bases unmatched to any gene: 11. CDR3 length equals 16 residues. CDR1 is SGHDT, CDR2 YYEEEE, per germline. In DNA form, the CDR3 reads TGTGCCAGCAGCTCCCGGGACAGGGCATCTGGAACTGAAGCTTTCTTT. This translates into CASSSRDRASGTEAFF. Filled out from reference TRBV5-6 and TRBJ1-1, the complete variable domain reads DAGVTQSPTHLIKTRGQQVTLRCSPKSGHDTVSWYQQALGQGPQFIFQYYEEEERQRGNFPDRFSGHQFPNYSSELNVNALLLGDSALYLCASSSRDRASGTEAFFGQGTRLTVV.